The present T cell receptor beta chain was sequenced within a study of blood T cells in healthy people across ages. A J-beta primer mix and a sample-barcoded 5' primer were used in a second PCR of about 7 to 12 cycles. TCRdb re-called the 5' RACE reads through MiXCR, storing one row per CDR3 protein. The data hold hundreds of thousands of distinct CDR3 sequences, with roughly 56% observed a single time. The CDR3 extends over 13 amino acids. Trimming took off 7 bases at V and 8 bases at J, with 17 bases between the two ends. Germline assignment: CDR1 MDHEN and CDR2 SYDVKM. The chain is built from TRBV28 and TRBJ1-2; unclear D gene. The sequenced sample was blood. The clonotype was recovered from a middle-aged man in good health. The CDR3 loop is CASNEGWAGGYTF. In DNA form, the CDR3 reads TGTGCCAGCAACGAAGGGTGGGCTGGCGGCTACACCTTC.